The following is a TCR beta chain sequence with its context. The data are from a study of CXCR3-negative and CXCR3-positive naive CD8 T cells. About the research overall: TRB reads totalled about 130 million, about 1.5 +/- 0.3 million per library.

From germline, CDR1 is MDHEN and CDR2 SYDVKM. CDR3 length equals 12 residues. In preparing the TRB cDNA libraries, 5' RACE with UMI labels was used. TCRdb reworked the 5' RACE reads into one entry per CDR3 protein, no DNA. The sample has over 100,000 distinct CDR3 sequences, and its top ten clones hold just under 0.5%. This rearrangement joins TRBV28 to TRBJ2-5; as DNA is missing, the TRBD1 call by TCRdb cannot be tested. The sequence derives from a human donor in good health. Some clones in this sample may be carry-over from other donors' samples. Input material: naive CXCR3- CD8+ T cells from blood. The subset is: CD45RO-CCR7+CD27+CD95- naive CD8+ T cells lacking CXCR3 (TNR3-). The CDR3 is CASSRTAETQYF. Full variable domain (outside the CDR3, taken from reference TRBV28 and TRBJ2-5): DVKVTQSSRYLVKRTGEKVFLECVQDMDHENMFWYRQDPGLGLRLIYFSYDVKMKEKGDIPEGYSVSREKKERFSLILESASTNQTSMYLCASSRTAETQYFGPGTRLLVL.